This T cell receptor beta chain was sequenced for a study of blood T cell repertoires in COVID-19 (dated by TCRdb to about 2020). Regarding the research as a whole: Samples covering the acute and convalescent phases of COVID-19 were provided by collaborators in the United States, Italy and Spain. A freely available public database, intended as a resource for researchers studying the immune response to SARS-CoV-2, is where the repertoires were released. Where available, HLA class I and class II types were taken from metadata supplied by the sample provider and were not determined by assay-based typing. Subjects who had been exposed to COVID-19, were actively infected with it, or had recovered from it provided the deeply sampled blood TCRbeta repertoires that made up the dataset. The material from the prospective study consisted of cDNA or gDNA derived from T cells, B-cell-depleted T cells, or PBMCs. The samples were drawn from the first 160 participants of the ongoing ImmuneRACE study and from 950 to 1,500 subjects provided by 6 global collaborators. Sample metadata almost always included a de-identified subject ID, COVID-19 status, age in years and sex.

Broad study findings and their caveats: How much clinical and demographic metadata was included differed by source and by participant, and the metadata was provided uncurated.

On this clone: The target of this receptor is not known. It has no much larger one-base neighbor in the sample; base qualities were not kept.

The immunoSEQ Assay, a bias-controlled multiplex PCR, was used to amplify TCRbeta CDR3 regions from genomic DNA. The original pipeline was this. Within the assay, amplification of reference gene primers was used to estimate how many nucleated cells each sample contained. Sequence reads were collapsed and filtered to measure the absolute abundance of every unique TCRbeta CDR3 rearrangement. For each sample, productive Simpson clonality was calculated as the square root of Simpson's diversity index over productive rearrangements. TCRdb took over this immuneACCESS table, retaining in-frame rearrangements with V and J assigned. Such tables are incomplete; in checked studies, under half of the missing clones stem from an unresolved V gene, and the remainder is unexplained. That table supplies the V and J calls and clone size; D and trimming were determined from the DNA. This sample is represented by more than 150,000 clones; 75% to 85% of them were singletons. More than 7.5% of the sample is held by the ten biggest clonotypes.

CDR1 and CDR2 are drawn from the germline V gene: SGHRS, YFSETQ. From the cysteine up to the phenylalanine, the CDR3 has a length of 14 residues. Only the CDR3 portion is preserved as DNA: 42 bases, with reading frame beginning at the first base. V lost 4 bases and J lost 5 bases; the stretch between them is 15 bases long. Collaborating institutions collected whole blood in K2EDTA tubes following their own protocols. For TCRbeta analysis, collaborators shipped samples as frozen whole blood, isolated PBMCs, or DNA extracted from either of those sample types. The sequencing sample was made of peripheral blood. The rearranged chain carries TRBV5-1 and TRBJ1-1; the D gene is perhaps TRBD1, from 5 matching bases. The TCR originated in a woman between 45 and 65 years old with acute or convalescent COVID-19. The nucleotides are TGCGCCAGCAGCCCGCGGGGGGAGGCTACTGAAGCTTTCTTT. Its product reads: CASSPRGEATEAFF.